This passage covers 23 T cell receptor beta chains from one sample sequenced in a study of T-cell reconstitution after alpha-beta-depleted transplantation in children. Preparation of the TCRbeta library was carried out with unique molecular identifiers. TCRdb called the PCR reads again in MiXCR, with one record for every CDR3 protein. The sample gives about half a million distinct CDR3 sequences, 12% of which show up once; roughly 5.4% is in the top ten. The material sequenced was PBMCs from the stem cell graft donor, taken from the stem cell graft. The source of these receptors is a human donor who donated a stem cell graft to a child with combined immunodeficiency.

This clonotype was seen many times. The rearrangement links TRBV2 to TRBJ2-5; maybe TRBD1 (5 bases). CDR1 is SNHLY and CDR2 is FYNNEI in the germline V gene. V lost 7 bases and J lost 0, with 12 bases in between. CDR3 length equals 14 residues. CDR3 in DNA: TGTGCCAGCAAAGTCCGGACAAACCAAGAGACCCAGTACTTC. Translation: CASKVRTNQETQYF.

The chain uses TRBV7-2 and TRBJ1-4; D not resolved. V was clipped by 1 base and J by 0 bases, with 9 bases between them. Germline loops: CDR1 SGHTA, CDR2 FQGNSA. The CDR3 runs 16 residues. The CDR3 DNA is TGTGCCAGCAGCTTAGGCGGAGGTGCAACTAATGAAAAACTGTTTTTT. This gives the protein CASSLGGGATNEKLFF.

As to this clonotype: One end of the junction does not line up with germline, which may come from a read error. The rearrangement uses TRBV20-1 and TRBJ2-1; 16 positions agree with TRBD2. The germline gives CDR1 DFQATT, CDR2 SNEGSKA (reference sequence). The length of the CDR3 is 18 residues. The CDR3: CCAKPGLAGGPSYNEQFF. The CDR3 DNA is TGCTGTGCTAAGCCGGGACTAGCGGGAGGGCCGTCCTACAATGAGCAGTTCTTC.

This clonotype has more than one count but fewer than ten. The chain has TRBV5-5 and TRBJ2-1; D unclear. The V and J ends lost 6 bases and 4 bases respectively, with 11 bases between them. This CDR3 is 13 amino acids long. Germline CDR1 reads SGHKS; CDR2 reads YYEKEE (reference sequence). DNA of the CDR3: TGTGCCAGCATCACGGACCCATACAATGAGCAGTTCTTC. It translates to CASITDPYNEQFF. Using reference TRBV5-5 and TRBJ2-1 for the parts outside the CDR3, the full variable domain is DAGVTQSPTHLIKTRGQQVTLRCSPISGHKSVSWYQQVLGQGPQFIFQYYEKEERGRGNFPDRFSARQFPNYSSELNVNALLLGDSALYLCASITDPYNEQFFGPGTRLTVL.

This clonotype occurred many times. The J gene is TRBJ2-3, the V gene TRBV29-1; 8 nucleotides align to TRBD1. CDR3 length equals 15 residues. The germline V gene has CDR1 SQVTM and CDR2 ANQGSEA. Trimming took 6 bases from V and 5 from J; bases not matched to a gene: 13. The CDR3: CSVRATGAAGDTQYF. The CDR3 DNA sequence: TGCAGCGTGAGGGCGACAGGGGCAGCTGGAGATACGCAGTATTTT.

A few counts support this clonotype. This chain connects TRBV2 to TRBJ2-1, with 9 bases that match TRBD2. From germline, CDR1 is SNHLY and CDR2 FYNNEI. V lost 4 bases, J lost 3 bases, and 7 bases stayed unmatched. The CDR3 has 16 amino acids. The CDR3 is CASSGTGLANYNEQFF. CDR3 bases: TGTGCCAGCAGTGGCACTGGACTAGCGAACTACAATGAGCAGTTCTTC.

The chain links TRBV4-2 to TRBJ2-7; TRBD2 matches 10 bases. CDR3 size: 14 residues. V shed 1 base, J shed 4 bases, and the junction held 1 base outside the gene matches. The V gene's germline CDR1 is LGHNA and CDR2 YNFKEQ. Here the CDR3 reads CASSQASGGYEQYF. As DNA, the CDR3 is TGTGCCAGCAGCCAAGCTAGCGGGGGTTACGAGCAGTACTTC.

This clonotype was found once. The chain couples TRBV12-5 to TRBJ2-7; a possible D gene is TRBD1 (5 bases). The CDR3 spans 13 residues. The V end was cut by 5 bases, the J end by 5 bases, with 13 bases between. CDR1 and CDR2 from the germline V gene are LGHNT and FRNRAP. CDR3 coding DNA: TGTGCTAGTGGTCCGCCCCAAGGGGACGAGCAGTACTTC. As protein: CASGPPQGDEQYF.

In its sample, this clonotype was seen many times. The gene calls are TRBV20-1 and TRBJ2-3; 9 nucleotides agree with TRBD1. The CDR3 is 14 residues long. Germline assignment: CDR1 DFQATT and CDR2 SNEGSKA (reference sequence). Trimming took 5 bases from V and 4 from J; bases not matched to a gene: 7. CDR3 loop: CSAPGQGMSDTQYF. The CDR3 bases are TGCAGTGCTCCCGGACAGGGGATGTCAGATACGCAGTATTTT.

V and J are TRBV7-6 and TRBJ2-5; 11 bases line up with TRBD2. Trimming cost V 3 bases and J 2 bases; bases outside gene matches: 5. Germline V gives CDR1 SGHVS, CDR2 FNYEAQ. This CDR3 is built from 16 residues. The CDR3 DNA reads TGTGCCAGCAGCTTGAGACTAGCGGGGAGGCAAGAGACCCAGTACTTC. It encodes CASSLRLAGRQETQYF.

V is TRBV30 and J is TRBJ2-1; D is ambiguous. Trimming removed 2 bases from V and 5 bases from J, with 7 bases in between. Germline CDR1 reads GTSNPN; CDR2 reads SVGIG (reference sequence). The CDR3 is 12 residues long. The CDR3 DNA reads TGTGCCTGGAGTCGAACGAACAATGAGCAGTTCTTC. It encodes CAWSRTNNEQFF.

This clonotype has more than one count but fewer than ten. For the CDR3, the DNA is TGTGCCAGCAGCTCGGGACAGGGGGCGCGTGGGGCCAACGTCCTGACTTTC. Protein sequence: CASSSGQGARGANVLTF. The V gene is TRBV7-8, the J gene TRBJ2-6, with TRBD1 matching 12 bases. The V and J ends lost 4 bases and 3 bases, in that order; junction bases with no gene match: 4. CDR3 size: 17 residues. CDR1 and CDR2 (germline): SGHVS, FQNEAQ. Full variable domain (outside the CDR3, taken from reference TRBV7-8 and TRBJ2-6): GAGVSQSPRYKVAKRGQDVALRCDPISGHVSLFWYQQALGQGPEFLTYFQNEAQLDKSGLPSDRFFAERPEGSVSTLKIQRTQQEDSAVYLCASSSGQGARGANVLTFGAGSRLTVL.

This clonotype occurred many times. The chain carries TRBV29-1 and TRBJ2-1; D tentatively reads TRBD1 or TRBD2 (6 bases each). In germline, CDR1 is SQVTM, CDR2 ANQGSEA. Trimming stripped 7 bases from V and 8 bases from J, with 18 bases between. The CDR3 consists of 13 residues. CDR3 loop: CSALTWGADEQFF. The CDR3 nucleotides are TGCAGCGCTCTCACGTGGGGGGCTGATGAGCAGTTCTTC.

This clonotype was counted only a few times. This chain connects TRBV28 to TRBJ1-4; 9 nucleotides agree with TRBD1. J lost 8 bases, V lost 3 bases, and 4 bases had no gene match. Per germline, CDR1 MDHEN and CDR2 SYDVKM. This CDR3 comprises 14 residues. The CDR3 nucleotides are TGTGCCAGCAGTTTCGGGACAGGGAACGAAAAACTGTTTTTT. Protein sequence: CASSFGTGNEKLFF.

This clonotype was seen repeatedly, ten times or more. As DNA, the CDR3 is TGTGCCAGCAGTTTACGGGGAGAACGGGGGAACACCGGGGAGCTGTTTTTT. Amino acids: CASSLRGERGNTGELFF. The chain carries TRBV27 and TRBJ2-2, with D perhaps matching TRBD2 (5 bases). CDR1 is MNHEY, CDR2 SMNVEV, per germline (reference sequence). The germline V and J ends were trimmed by 2 bases and 1 base, with 14 bases remaining between them. CDR3 length: 17 amino acids.

In its sample, this clonotype was seen many times. The genes are TRBV5-6 and TRBJ2-7, with D tentatively TRBD2 (6 bases). The germline gives CDR1 SGHDT, CDR2 YYEEEE. The germline V and J ends were trimmed by 0 bases and 5 bases, with 21 bases remaining between them. The CDR3 is made up of 17 amino acids. CDR3 nucleotide sequence: TGTGCCAGCAGCTTGGGAGTAGTTTTGGGGGACTTTGACGAGCAGTACTTC. Translating it yields CASSLGVVLGDFDEQYF.

The V call is TRBV3-1, the J call TRBJ1-3; no reliable D call. Germline V gene lookup returns CDR1 LGHDT and CDR2 YNNKEL (reference sequence). This CDR3 contains 15 residues. Between the trimmed V and J ends, which lost 4 bases and 0 bases, there was a span of 10 bases. DNA for the CDR3: TGTGCCAGCAGCCGAGATGAGAGCTCTGGAAACACCATATATTTT. Encoded protein: CASSRDESSGNTIYF. The whole variable domain, remainder taken from reference TRBV3-1 and TRBJ1-3, is DTAVSQTPKYLVTQMGNDKSIKCEQNLGHDTMYWYKQDSKKFLKIMFSYNNKELIINETVPNRFSPKSPDKAHLNLHINSLELGDSAVYFCASSRDESSGNTIYFGEGSWLTVV.

The CDR3 loop is CASSLGELPLPTGELFF. For the CDR3, the DNA is TGTGCCAGCAGCTTAGGAGAACTGCCCCTTCCCACCGGGGAGCTGTTTTTT. The chain combines TRBV11-1 with TRBJ2-2; D call uncertain. The CDR3 is 17 residues long. V was pared by 1 base and J by 4 bases, with 16 bases between. Germline V lookup: CDR1 SGHAT, CDR2 FQDESV (reference sequence).

In its sample, this clonotype was seen a few times. This chain joins TRBV12-3 or TRBV12-4 and TRBJ2-2; the D gene is possibly TRBD2 (5 bases). The length of the CDR3 is 13 residues. V shed 9 bases and J shed 7 bases, with 15 bases lying between them. The CDR3 is CASNSGFIGELFF. CDR3 sequence (DNA): TGTGCCAGTAACTCGGGGTTTATCGGGGAGCTGTTTTTT.

This clonotype came up a few times. The rearrangement links TRBV19 to TRBJ2-3; a possible D gene is TRBD1 (5 bases). The CDR3 extends over 14 amino acids. V lost 7 bases to trimming and J lost 4 bases, with 15 bases between them. Looked up from germline, CDR1 is LNHDA and CDR2 is SQIVND (reference sequence). The CDR3 sequence: CASTAGYKADTQYF. In DNA form, the CDR3 reads TGTGCCAGTACCGCAGGGTACAAAGCAGATACGCAGTATTTT.

V usage is TRBV7-2 and J usage is TRBJ2-3, with D possibly TRBD1 on 6 matching bases. Trimming removed 9 bases from V and 4 bases from J, with 17 bases in between. This CDR3 contains 14 residues. Germline V lookup: CDR1 SGHTA, CDR2 FQGNSA. The CDR3 loop is CASKAGAGADTQYF. The CDR3 DNA is TGTGCCAGTAAAGCCGGGGCAGGGGCAGATACGCAGTATTTT.

This clonotype was picked up a small number of times. The chain combines TRBV12-3 or TRBV12-4 with TRBJ2-1; 11 bases align to TRBD2. Trimming cost V 3 bases and J 5 bases; bases outside gene matches: 6. There are 16 residues in the CDR3. This CDR3 is CASSFAQLAGDNEQFF. The CDR3 DNA reads TGTGCCAGCAGTTTCGCCCAACTAGCGGGAGACAATGAGCAGTTCTTC.

The table lists this clonotype with a few counts. V is TRBV12-3 or TRBV12-4 and J is TRBJ2-3, with 7 bases lining up with TRBD2. The CDR3 spans 18 residues. V was clipped by 4 bases and J by 0 bases; unmatched bases: 13. CDR3 loop: CASSSNLAVGGSTDTQYF. The CDR3 DNA reads TGTGCCAGCAGTTCTAACCTGGCGGTGGGGGGGAGCACAGATACGCAGTATTTT.